These 10 T cell receptor beta chains came from one sample sequenced in a study of blood T cells in healthy people across ages. It was with a sample-barcoded 5' primer and a J-beta primer mix that a second PCR of about 6 to 12 cycles was run. Each CDR3 protein gets one entry after TCRdb re-called the 5' RACE reads with MiXCR. This sample carries 1.6 million or so distinct CDR3 sequences, roughly a third of them seen once, and the ten largest clones take around 11%. Sequencing was done on a sample of blood. These TCRs come from a woman aged 25 to 45 in good health.

The table lists this clonotype with a few counts. V gene TRBV20-1 combines with J gene TRBJ2-5, with a tentative D call TRBD2 (6 bases). Trimming took off 0 bases at V and 0 bases at J, with 14 bases between the two ends. The germline V gene has CDR1 DFQATT and CDR2 SNEGSKA (reference sequence). This CDR3 has 16 amino acids. Here the CDR3 reads CSARDGGARYQETQYF. CDR3 sequence (DNA): TGCAGTGCTAGAGATGGAGGGGCCCGGTACCAAGAGACCCAGTACTTC.

With respect to this clonotype: Relative to the germline gene, one junction end is altered; a read error may explain this. This sequence joins TRBV5-1 and TRBJ2-2; D possibly corresponds to TRBD2 (6 bases). This CDR3 has 15 amino acids. The germline CDR1 and CDR2 sequences are SGHRS and YFSETQ. The CDR3 protein is CASSQGTVNTGERFF. The CDR3 bases are TGCGCCAGCAGCCAAGGGACTGTGAACACCGGGGAGCGGTTTTTT.

The chain carries TRBV21-1 and TRBJ2-3; whether TRBD2, the table's D call, matches the DNA was not checked. TRBV21-1 is termed a pseudogene. This CDR3 contains 18 residues. The chain's CDR3 is CASSHPGLAGQDTDTQYF. The CDR3 nucleotides read TGTGCCAGCAGCCATCCGGGACTAGCGGGACAGGACACAGATACGCAGTATTTT.

This clonotype was detected many times. The chain is built from TRBV7-2 and TRBJ2-1, with TRBD2 matching 11 bases. Losses at the gene ends were 6 bases for V and 6 bases for J; bases not matched to a gene: 4. CDR1 and CDR2 (germline): SGHTA, FQGNSA. The CDR3 extends over 14 amino acids. The CDR3 DNA sequence: TGTGCCAGCAGGGAAGGGACTAGCGGCAATGAGCAGTTCTTC. Translated: CASREGTSGNEQFF.

The sample holds a few counts of this clonotype. The chain recombines TRBV20-1 with TRBJ2-7; D uncertain. The V and J ends lost 3 bases and 1 base respectively, with 7 bases between them. CDR1 is DFQATT, CDR2 SNEGSKA, per germline (reference sequence). The CDR3 length is 12 residues. This CDR3 is CSASMGSYEQYF. DNA of the CDR3: TGCAGTGCTAGTATGGGTTCCTACGAGCAGTACTTC.

This clonotype was detected a few times. The V gene is TRBV5-1, the J gene TRBJ2-3, with 8 bases fitting TRBD1. V dropped 0 bases and J dropped 4; count of bases not matched to a gene: 7. Germline V gene lookup returns CDR1 SGHRS and CDR2 YFSETQ. This CDR3 is built from 16 residues. The DNA for the CDR3 is TGCGCCAGCAGCTTGGAGCCAGGGGGCAGTCCAGATACGCAGTATTTT. This codes for CASSLEPGGSPDTQYF.

This clonotype showed up many times. The chain employs TRBV4-1 and TRBJ2-4; 10 bases align to TRBD2. The CDR3 runs 18 residues. CDR1 and CDR2 from the germline V gene are MGHRA and YSYEKL. V trimming: 4 bases; J trimming: 1 base; junction bases outside the gene matches: 10. CDR3 bases: TGCGCCAGCAGCCCCGCACCCACTAGCGGGGACGCCAAAAACATTCAGTACTTC. This sequence encodes CASSPAPTSGDAKNIQYF.

A few counts support this clonotype. This chain connects TRBV20-1 to TRBJ1-5; tentatively, D is TRBD1 (5 bases). Deletions cut 4 bases from V and 12 bases from J, with 22 bases between. The CDR3 is 14 residues long. In germline, CDR1 is DFQATT, CDR2 SNEGSKA (reference sequence). The chain's CDR3 is CSAKRGSNKVGQHF. CDR3 in DNA: TGCAGTGCTAAGAGGGGCTCCAACAAAGTCGGCCAGCATTTT.

The sample holds many counts of this clonotype. This chain connects TRBV29-1 to TRBJ2-1; the D is unclear. Germline V gene sequence: CDR1 SQVTM, CDR2 ANQGSEA. The CDR3 spans 11 residues. Trimming left V 7 bases short and J 3 bases short, with 7 bases between. In DNA, the CDR3 is TGCAGCGCCAAGGACTACAATGAGCAGTTCTTC. Its translation is CSAKDYNEQFF.

In this sample, this clonotype turned up a few times. This chain links TRBV6-4 with TRBJ2-5; either TRBD1 or TRBD2 may supply D (5 bases each). Trimming cost V 4 bases and J 2 bases, with 14 bases left between them. The V gene's germline CDR1 is MRHNA and CDR2 SNTAGT. This CDR3 region has 15 residues. Written as DNA, the CDR3 is TGTGCCAGCAGTGCCCTAACGGGGCCTCAAGAGACCCAGTACTTC. This sequence encodes CASSALTGPQETQYF.